These 20 T cell receptor beta chains share one sample of origin, sequenced in a study of T cells after yellow fever vaccination (dated by TCRdb to about 2019). Libraries were built with 5' RACE. Sequencing relied on an Illumina HiSeq 2500. TCRdb reprocessing: public reads trimmed at Q25 with fastp, clones called with MiXCR, in-frame beta chains kept. CDR3 protein sequences are deduplicated, and each keeps its most common genes and DNA. This sample has some 550,000 distinct CDR3 sequences in its table, and about 19% of those were observed once. The ten largest clonotypes hold 13% to 15% of the sample. The sample's treatment or condition, from its label and the paper: live attenuated yellow fever vaccine strain. Source: PBMCs, taken 15 days after the yellow fever booster vaccination. These receptor sequences come from a man aged 25 to 40 who received the YFV17D yellow fever vaccine.

The rearrangement uses TRBV20-1 and TRBJ2-3; TRBD2 matches at 13 bases. The germline gives CDR1 DFQATT, CDR2 SNEGSKA (reference sequence). The CDR3 contains 15 residues. V shed 6 bases and J 9 bases; nucleotides not matched to a gene: 12. CDR3 bases: TGCAGTGCGACCCGGACTAGCGGGAGTGGGCGAACGCAGTATTTT. Amino acid sequence: CSATRTSGSGRTQYF.

The CDR3 reads CSAGGGTQYF. For the CDR3, the DNA is TGCAGTGCTGGCGGAGGGACCCAGTACTTC. V is TRBV20-1 and J is TRBJ2-5; possibly TRBD2 for D (5 bases). Trimming removed 5 bases from V and 7 bases from J, with 8 bases in between. Germline values: CDR1 DFQATT, CDR2 SNEGSKA (reference sequence). There are 10 residues in the CDR3.

This clonotype has only a few counts. The chain is built from TRBV28 and TRBJ2-7; D perhaps matches TRBD1 (5 bases). This CDR3 is built from 14 residues. Looked up from germline, CDR1 is MDHEN and CDR2 is SYDVKM. Trimming took off 6 bases at V and 6 bases at J, with 18 bases between the two ends. The CDR3 DNA sequence: TGTGCCAGCAGCCCAATCGGACACCCATCCGAGCAGTACTTC. Translated, it gives CASSPIGHPSEQYF.

A few counts support this clonotype. The V and J genes are TRBV29-1 and TRBJ2-7; TRBD2 matches at 9 bases. Germline assignment: CDR1 SQVTM and CDR2 ANQGSEA. The CDR3 extends over 16 amino acids. J gave up 0 bases and V 6 bases, and 12 bases lay outside the gene matches. The CDR3: CSVTGPSGTFSYEQYF. The CDR3 DNA is TGCAGCGTCACGGGTCCTAGCGGGACCTTCTCCTACGAGCAGTACTTC.

This clonotype was found a few times. This rearrangement joins TRBV9 to TRBJ2-7; D remains unclear. The CDR3 runs 13 residues. Trimming left V 4 bases short and J 4 bases short, with 12 bases between. Germline V gives CDR1 SGDLS, CDR2 YYNGEE. CDR3 bases: TGTGCCAGCAGCCTCGAGGACGGATACGAGCAGTACTTC. Translating it yields CASSLEDGYEQYF.

This clonotype was counted a few times. The V gene is TRBV7-2, the J gene TRBJ1-2; D perhaps matches TRBD1 (5 bases). The germline V gene has CDR1 SGHTA and CDR2 FQGNSA. Trimming took 6 bases from V and 7 from J, leaving 18 bases between them. The CDR3 is made up of 14 amino acids. The CDR3 spells CASSRGPEVGGYTF. For the CDR3, the DNA is TGTGCCAGCAGTCGGGGACCGGAGGTGGGTGGCTACACCTTC.

This clonotype was observed a handful of times. The J gene is TRBJ2-7, the V gene TRBV20-1; perhaps TRBD2 as D (6 bases). V was trimmed by 6 bases and J by 7 bases, leaving 16 bases between them. CDR3 length: 12 residues. Germline V lookup: CDR1 DFQATT, CDR2 SNEGSKA (reference sequence). The CDR3 spells CSAKPGGTEQYF. In DNA form, the CDR3 reads TGCAGTGCGAAGCCCGGCGGGACGGAGCAGTACTTC.

This rearrangement joins TRBV5-1 to TRBJ2-7, with 7 bases that match TRBD1. The V and J ends lost 6 bases and 3 bases, in that order; junction bases with no gene match: 6. CDR3 length equals 13 residues. Per the germline V gene, CDR1 is SGHRS and CDR2 is YFSETQ. The CDR3 bases are TGCGCCAGCACCGAGGGACAGAACTACGAGCAGTACTTC. As protein: CASTEGQNYEQYF.

V usage is TRBV21-1 and J usage is TRBJ2-1; the D segment call TRBD2 is taken from the table without a DNA check. TRBV21-1 is reported as a pseudogene. The CDR3 is 18 amino acids. The CDR3 protein is CASSKRPTYGSSGNEQFF. In nucleotides, the CDR3 is TGTGCCAGCAGCAAAAGGCCCACCTACGGGAGCTCTGGCAATGAGCAGTTCTTC.

The J gene is TRBJ2-1, the V gene TRBV4-3; perhaps TRBD2 as D (6 bases). The V gene lost 1 base and the J gene lost 8 bases, with 12 bases spanning the gap. The CDR3 covers 14 residues. Germline CDR1 and CDR2: LGHNA and YSLEER. In DNA, the CDR3 is TGCGCCAGCAGCCAAGTTTTAGGGAGGTATGAGCAGTTCTTC. Translation gives CASSQVLGRYEQFF.

This clonotype was seen a few times. The genes are TRBV5-5 and TRBJ2-7; D gene ambiguous. The CDR3 length is 12 residues. The germline CDR1 and CDR2 sequences are SGHKS and YYEKEE (reference sequence). Trimming removed 0 bases at V and 7 bases at J, with 8 bases between. The CDR3 nucleotides are TGTGCCAGCAGCTTGGACTGGGTGGAGCAGTACTTC. The encoded protein is CASSLDWVEQYF.

This clonotype appeared a few times. The V and J genes are TRBV9 and TRBJ2-5, with D perhaps given as TRBD1 or TRBD2 (5 bases each). CDR1 is SGDLS, CDR2 YYNGEE, per germline. This CDR3 comprises 15 residues. Trimming left V 2 bases short and J 5 bases short, with 16 bases between. CDR3 DNA: TGTGCCAGCAGCGTGGGGACCCTATCGGTCGAGACCCAGTACTTC. Encoded protein: CASSVGTLSVETQYF.

This clonotype was found a few times. The chain is built from TRBV9 and TRBJ2-5, with D unclear. The V and J ends lost 2 bases and 5 bases respectively, with 13 bases between them. CDR1 SGDLS and CDR2 YYNGEE come from the germline V gene. The CDR3 totals 14 residues. This CDR3 reads CASSVSLQRETQYF. The CDR3 region has the DNA TGTGCCAGCAGCGTTTCCCTCCAAAGGGAGACCCAGTACTTC. The whole variable domain, remainder taken from reference TRBV9 and TRBJ2-5, is DSGVTQTPKHLITATGQRVTLRCSPRSGDLSVYWYQQSLDQGLQFLIQYYNGEERAKGNILERFSAQQFPDLHSELNLSSLELGDSALYFCASSVSLQRETQYFGPGTRLLVL.

The chain links TRBV7-2 to TRBJ2-3; D is undetermined. CDR3 length: 15 amino acids. Germline assignment: CDR1 SGHTA and CDR2 FQGNSA. Trimming removed 2 bases from V and 1 base from J, with 10 bases in between. The CDR3 reads CASSLTVQRTDTQYF. Written as DNA, the CDR3 is TGTGCCAGCAGCTTAACGGTCCAGCGCACAGATACGCAGTATTTT.

A few counts support this clonotype. CDR3 protein: CASSALGLAGEVDTQYF. CDR3 nucleotide sequence: TGTGCCAGCTCAGCACTCGGACTAGCGGGAGAAGTAGATACGCAGTATTTT. The gene calls are TRBV18 and TRBJ2-3, with 13 bases fitting TRBD2. Germline lookup yields CDR1 KGHSH and CDR2 LQKENI. There are 17 residues in the CDR3. Trimming cost V 5 bases and J 5 bases; bases outside gene matches: 10.

The V call is TRBV30, the J call TRBJ2-5; maybe TRBD1 (6 bases). The V gene's germline CDR1 is GTSNPN and CDR2 SVGIG (reference sequence). V shed 1 base and J shed 4 bases, with 13 bases lying between them. The CDR3 totals 14 residues. The CDR3 DNA sequence: TGTGCCTGGAGTGCCCCAGGGGAGCGAGAGACCCAGTACTTC. Translated, it gives CAWSAPGERETQYF.

This chain connects TRBV12-3 or TRBV12-4 to TRBJ2-2; D is unresolved. V dropped 6 bases and J dropped 5 bases, with 4 bases sitting between them. This CDR3 has 11 amino acids. The CDR3 DNA follows: TGTGCCAGCAGGTGGACCGGGGAGCTGTTTTTT. Protein: CASRWTGELFF.

This clonotype was recorded many times. The chain uses TRBV3-1 and TRBJ2-5, with a weak D call TRBD1 (5 bases). Trimming took 1 base from V and 1 from J, leaving 10 bases between them. Germline loops: CDR1 LGHDT, CDR2 YNNKEL (reference sequence). The CDR3 runs to 15 residues. CDR3 nucleotides: TGTGCCAGCAGCCAAGGGGGAAGGGGCCAAGAGACCCAGTACTTC. This codes for CASSQGGRGQETQYF.

The chain links TRBV29-1 to TRBJ1-2; possible D gene TRBD1, 5 bases. The CDR3 length is 14 residues. Germline CDR1 reads SQVTM; CDR2 reads ANQGSEA. Deletions cut 7 bases from V and 1 base from J, with 16 bases between. The CDR3 DNA reads as TGCAGCGGAGACCGGGACGAGAATAACTATGGCTACACCTTC. It encodes CSGDRDENNYGYTF.

This clonotype was found a few times. The genes are TRBV29-1 and TRBJ2-2, with TRBD2 as a possible D gene (5 bases). Trimming took off 0 bases at V and 4 bases at J, with 9 bases between the two ends. The germline gives CDR1 SQVTM, CDR2 ANQGSEA. The CDR3 spans 14 residues. The CDR3 DNA follows: TGCAGCGTTGAAGATAGGAGGAGCACCGGGGAGCTGTTTTTT. Translating gives CSVEDRRSTGELFF.